This T cell receptor (beta chain) was recovered during a study of T cell repertoires in cytomegalovirus infection. Study-level results: Based on cumulative public TCR beta family frequency, carriers of CMV plus the relevant HLA were identified.

TCRdb independently ran MiXCR on the reads; one entry per CDR3 protein. Of roughly 340,000 distinct CDR3 sequences in the sample, roughly 28% were seen once. The CDR3 length is 15 residues. CDR1 is MNHEY, CDR2 SMNVEV, per germline (reference sequence). V shed 1 base and J shed 5 bases, with 12 bases lying between them. This clonotype was picked up a small number of times. Antigen specificity is unknown. This receptor was identified in a human donor in good health (CMV status not recorded). Some clones in this sample may be carry-over from other donors' samples. The source was cultured PBMCs, collected from culture after CMV antigen stimulation. This chain joins TRBV27 and TRBJ2-4; no firm D call. The DNA of the CDR3 is TGTGCCAGCAGTTTATACACACCATCCCAAAACATTCAGTACTTC. It is translated as CASSLYTPSQNIQYF.